This T cell receptor beta chain was identified during a study of blood T cells in healthy people across ages. This CDR3 region has 13 residues. Germline V gene data show CDR1 as LGHNA and CDR2 as YSLEER. The study recruited healthy Caucasian donors from Russia who were aged about 6 to 100. On this clonotype: The antigen is not known.

The second PCR ran about 7 to 12 cycles with a sample-barcoded 5' primer and J-beta primers. Via MiXCR, TCRdb re-called the 5' RACE reads, giving one row per CDR3 protein. Here the sample spans 910,000 or so distinct CDR3 sequences, roughly 50% being singletons. Whole-study findings and limits: Higher diversity and more naive CD4+ cells were features of long-lived donors, compared to aged donors.

The rearrangement uses TRBV4-3 and TRBJ2-4; D is unresolved. With the DNA end fitting TRBJ2-7 better, the J assignment may be wrong. This receptor was obtained from a woman in her sixties in good health. Sequencing was done on a sample of blood. The CDR3 sequence is CASSPFPGYEQYF. CDR3 sequence (DNA): TGCGCCAGCAGCCCATTCCCGGGCTACGAGCAGTACTTC.